Given below is one T cell receptor (beta chain) in context. CD8 cells classed as naive were CD45RO-negative and positively selected for CCR7, excluding terminally differentiated effector memory CD45RA+ cells. Source study methods: Junction-only sequences produced by ImmunoSEQ had no quality scores, so filtering differed. Sequencing used immunoSEQ multiplex PCR; TCRdb keeps in-frame clones, though not all of them. V and J calls and clone size are those listed in that table; D and trimming were worked out from the DNA. Here the sample spans 500,000 to 700,000 clones, roughly 95% being singletons. These data are taken from a study of shared clonotypes between healthy human individuals. About the research overall: CD4 naive and CD4 memory each took three plates per donor, while CD8 naive took two and CD8 memory one.

Per the germline V gene, CDR1 is MNHEY and CDR2 is SMNVEV (reference sequence). Trimming took off 6 bases at V and 3 bases at J, with 15 bases between the two ends. This CDR3 spans 14 amino acids. What was sequenced was naive CD8+ T cells sorted from blood. The TCR originated in a woman aged 30 to 39 in good health. The chain recombines TRBV27 with TRBJ2-7; tentatively, D is TRBD2 (6 bases). In nucleotides, the CDR3 is TGTGCCAGCAGACCCGCGGGACGGAACTACGAGCAGTACTTC. Protein product: CASRPAGRNYEQYF.